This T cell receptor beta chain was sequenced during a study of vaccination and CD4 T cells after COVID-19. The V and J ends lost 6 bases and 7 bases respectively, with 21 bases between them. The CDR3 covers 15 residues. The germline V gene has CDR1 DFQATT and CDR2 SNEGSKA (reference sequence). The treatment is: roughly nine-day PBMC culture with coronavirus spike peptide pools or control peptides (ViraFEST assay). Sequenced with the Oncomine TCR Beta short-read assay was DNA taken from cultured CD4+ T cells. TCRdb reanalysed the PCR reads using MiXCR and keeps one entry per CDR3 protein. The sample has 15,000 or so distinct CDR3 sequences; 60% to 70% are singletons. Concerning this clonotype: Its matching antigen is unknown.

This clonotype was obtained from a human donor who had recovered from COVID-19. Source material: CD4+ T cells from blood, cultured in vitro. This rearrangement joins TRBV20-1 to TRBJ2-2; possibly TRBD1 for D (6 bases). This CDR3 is CSAADRPKMSGELFF. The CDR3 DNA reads TGCAGTGCCGCAGACAGGCCAAAGATGAGCGGGGAGCTGTTTTTT.